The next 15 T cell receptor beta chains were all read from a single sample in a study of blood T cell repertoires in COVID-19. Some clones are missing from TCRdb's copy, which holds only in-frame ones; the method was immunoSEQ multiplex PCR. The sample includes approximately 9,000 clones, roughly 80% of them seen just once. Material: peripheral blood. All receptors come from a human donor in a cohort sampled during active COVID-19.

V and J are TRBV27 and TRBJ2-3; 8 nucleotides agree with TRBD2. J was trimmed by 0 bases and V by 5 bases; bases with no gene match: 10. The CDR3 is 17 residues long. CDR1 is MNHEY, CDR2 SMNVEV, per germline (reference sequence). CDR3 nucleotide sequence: TGTGCCAGCAGTCTCCTAGCGGGTAAAACTAGCACAGATACGCAGTATTTT. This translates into CASSLLAGKTSTDTQYF.

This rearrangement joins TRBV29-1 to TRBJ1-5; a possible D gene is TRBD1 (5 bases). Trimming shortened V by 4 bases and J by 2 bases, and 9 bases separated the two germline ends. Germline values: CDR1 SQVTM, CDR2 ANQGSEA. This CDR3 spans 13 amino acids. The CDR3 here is CSVARDGNQPQHF. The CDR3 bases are TGCAGCGTTGCCAGGGATGGCAATCAGCCCCAGCATTTT.

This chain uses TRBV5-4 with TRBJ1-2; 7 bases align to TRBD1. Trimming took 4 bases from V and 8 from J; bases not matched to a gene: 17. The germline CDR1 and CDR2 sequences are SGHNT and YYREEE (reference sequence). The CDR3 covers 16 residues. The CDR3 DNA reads TGTGCCAGCAGCGTTAAACAGGGGCGCGGGGAATGGGGCTACACCTTC. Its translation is CASSVKQGRGEWGYTF. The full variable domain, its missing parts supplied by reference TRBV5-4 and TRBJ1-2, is ETGVTQSPTHLIKTRGQQVTLRCSSQSGHNTVSWYQQALGQGPQFIFQYYREEENGRGNFPPRFSGLQFPNYSSELNVNALELDDSALYLCASSVKQGRGEWGYTFGSGTRLTVV.

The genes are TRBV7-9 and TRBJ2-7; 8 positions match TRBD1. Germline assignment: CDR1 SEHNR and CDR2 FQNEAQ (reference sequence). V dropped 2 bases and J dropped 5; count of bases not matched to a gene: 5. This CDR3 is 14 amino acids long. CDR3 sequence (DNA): TGTGCCAGCAGCTTATCCGGGACAGGAGACGAGCAGTACTTC. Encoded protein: CASSLSGTGDEQYF.

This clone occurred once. The CDR3 sequence is CASRREGNEKLFF. DNA of the CDR3: TGTGCCAGCAGGAGGGAGGGAAATGAAAAACTGTTTTTT. The V gene is TRBV2, the J gene TRBJ1-4, with unresolved D. Trimming cost V 6 bases and J 5 bases, with 10 bases left between them. This CDR3 has 13 residues. Germline CDR1 SNHLY, CDR2 FYNNEI.

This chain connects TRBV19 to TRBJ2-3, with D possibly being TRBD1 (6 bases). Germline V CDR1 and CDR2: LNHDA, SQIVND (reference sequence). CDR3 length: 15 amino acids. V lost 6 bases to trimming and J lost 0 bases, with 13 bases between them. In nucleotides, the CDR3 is TGTGCCAGTAGAACAACAGGGCCTAGCACAGATACGCAGTATTTT. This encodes CASRTTGPSTDTQYF.

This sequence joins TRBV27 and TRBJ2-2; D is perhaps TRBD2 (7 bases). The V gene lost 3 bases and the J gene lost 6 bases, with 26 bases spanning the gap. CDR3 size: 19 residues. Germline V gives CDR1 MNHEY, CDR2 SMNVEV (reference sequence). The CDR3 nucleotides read TGTGCCAGCAGTTTGGGGGGGGGCTATAACTATAATTACGCCGGGGAGCTGTTTTTT. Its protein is CASSLGGGYNYNYAGELFF.

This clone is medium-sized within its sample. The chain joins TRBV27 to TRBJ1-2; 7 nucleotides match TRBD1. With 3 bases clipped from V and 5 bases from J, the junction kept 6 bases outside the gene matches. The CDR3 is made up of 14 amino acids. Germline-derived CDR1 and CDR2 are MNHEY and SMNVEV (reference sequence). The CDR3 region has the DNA TGTGCCAGCAGTTTTACGGGACAGTGGTATGGCTACACCTTC. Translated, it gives CASSFTGQWYGYTF.

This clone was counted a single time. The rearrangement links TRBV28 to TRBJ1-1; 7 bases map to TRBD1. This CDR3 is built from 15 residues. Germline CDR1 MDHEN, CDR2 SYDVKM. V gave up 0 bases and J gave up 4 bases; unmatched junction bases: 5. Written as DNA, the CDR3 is TGTGCCAGCAGTTTATGGCGAGGGGGCGGCACTGAAGCTTTCTTT. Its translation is CASSLWRGGGTEAFF.

The CDR3 here is CASSNDRGRIAYF. The CDR3 coding sequence is TGTGCCAGCAGCAACGACAGGGGGCGCATTGCGTACTTC. V gene TRBV21-1 combines with J gene TRBJ2-7; no check of the table's D call, TRBD1, against the DNA was made. TRBV21-1 is marked as a pseudogene. The CDR3 totals 13 residues.

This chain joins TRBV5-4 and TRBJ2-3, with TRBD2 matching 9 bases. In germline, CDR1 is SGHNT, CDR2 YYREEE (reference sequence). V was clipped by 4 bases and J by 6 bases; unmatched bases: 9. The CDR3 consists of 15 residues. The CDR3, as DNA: TGTGCCAGCAGCAATAGCGGGGGCGTTCGGGATACGCAGTATTTT. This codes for CASSNSGGVRDTQYF.

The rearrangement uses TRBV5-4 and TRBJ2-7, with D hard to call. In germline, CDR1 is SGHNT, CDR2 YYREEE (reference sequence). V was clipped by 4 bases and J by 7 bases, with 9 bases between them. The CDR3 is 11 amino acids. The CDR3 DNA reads TGTGCCAGCAGCGGGCGTGGGGAGCAGTACTTC. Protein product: CASSGRGEQYF.

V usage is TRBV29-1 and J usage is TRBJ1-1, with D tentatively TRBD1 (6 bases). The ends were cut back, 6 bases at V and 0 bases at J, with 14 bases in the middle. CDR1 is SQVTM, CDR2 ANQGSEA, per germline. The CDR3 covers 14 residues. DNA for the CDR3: TGCAGCGTCTCCTTACAGGGATTGAACACTGAAGCTTTCTTT. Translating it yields CSVSLQGLNTEAFF.

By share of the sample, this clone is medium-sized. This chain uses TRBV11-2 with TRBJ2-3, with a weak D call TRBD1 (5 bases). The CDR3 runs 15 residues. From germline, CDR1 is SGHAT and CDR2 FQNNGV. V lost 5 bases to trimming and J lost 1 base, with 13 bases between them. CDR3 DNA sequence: TGTGCCAGCAGCATAGGGGAACAGGGCACAGATACGCAGTATTTT. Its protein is CASSIGEQGTDTQYF.

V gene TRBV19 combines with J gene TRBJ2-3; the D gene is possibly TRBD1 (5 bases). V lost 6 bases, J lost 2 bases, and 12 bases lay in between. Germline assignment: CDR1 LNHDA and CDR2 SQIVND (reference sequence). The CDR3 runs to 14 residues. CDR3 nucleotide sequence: TGTGCCAGTAGCAGCCAGGGATTCACAGATACGCAGTATTTT. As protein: CASSSQGFTDTQYF.